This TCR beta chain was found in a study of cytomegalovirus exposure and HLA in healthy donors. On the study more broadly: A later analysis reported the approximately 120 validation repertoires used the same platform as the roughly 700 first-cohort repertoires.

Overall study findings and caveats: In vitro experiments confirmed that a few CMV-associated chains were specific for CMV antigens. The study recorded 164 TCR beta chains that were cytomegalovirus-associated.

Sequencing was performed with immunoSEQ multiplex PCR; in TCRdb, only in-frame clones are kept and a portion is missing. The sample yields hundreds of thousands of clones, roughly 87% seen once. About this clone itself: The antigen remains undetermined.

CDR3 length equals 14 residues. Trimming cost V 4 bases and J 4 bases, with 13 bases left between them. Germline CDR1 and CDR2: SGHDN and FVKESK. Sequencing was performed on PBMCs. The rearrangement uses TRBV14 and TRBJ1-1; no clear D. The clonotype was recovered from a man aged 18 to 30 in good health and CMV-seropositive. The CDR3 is CASSPSSTATEAFF. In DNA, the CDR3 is TGTGCCAGCAGCCCCTCATCCACGGCCACTGAAGCTTTCTTT.